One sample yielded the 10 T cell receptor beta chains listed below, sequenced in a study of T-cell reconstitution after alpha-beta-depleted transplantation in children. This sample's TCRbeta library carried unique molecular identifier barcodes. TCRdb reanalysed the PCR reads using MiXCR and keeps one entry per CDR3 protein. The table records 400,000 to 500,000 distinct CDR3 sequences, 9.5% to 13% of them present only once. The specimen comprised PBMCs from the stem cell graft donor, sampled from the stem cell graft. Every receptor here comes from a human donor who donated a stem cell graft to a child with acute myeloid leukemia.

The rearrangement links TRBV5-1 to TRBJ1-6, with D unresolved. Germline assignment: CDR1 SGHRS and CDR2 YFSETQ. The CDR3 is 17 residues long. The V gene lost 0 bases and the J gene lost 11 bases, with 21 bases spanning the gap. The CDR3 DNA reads TGCGCCAGCAGCTTGGCTCCGGGAATGACGCTTTTGACACCCCTCCACTTT. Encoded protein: CASSLAPGMTLLTPLHF.

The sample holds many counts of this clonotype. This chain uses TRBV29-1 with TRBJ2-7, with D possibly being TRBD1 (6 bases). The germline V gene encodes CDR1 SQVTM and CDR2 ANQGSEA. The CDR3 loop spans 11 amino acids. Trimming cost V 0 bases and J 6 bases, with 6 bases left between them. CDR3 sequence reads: CSVEDRGEQYF. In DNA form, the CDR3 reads TGCAGCGTTGAAGACAGGGGCGAGCAGTACTTC.

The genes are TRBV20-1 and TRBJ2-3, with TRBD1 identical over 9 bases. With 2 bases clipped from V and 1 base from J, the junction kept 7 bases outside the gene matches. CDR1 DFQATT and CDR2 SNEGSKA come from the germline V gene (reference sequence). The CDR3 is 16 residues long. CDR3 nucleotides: TGCAGTGCTAGAACCGGGACAGGGTCTGGCACAGATACGCAGTATTTT. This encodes CSARTGTGSGTDTQYF.

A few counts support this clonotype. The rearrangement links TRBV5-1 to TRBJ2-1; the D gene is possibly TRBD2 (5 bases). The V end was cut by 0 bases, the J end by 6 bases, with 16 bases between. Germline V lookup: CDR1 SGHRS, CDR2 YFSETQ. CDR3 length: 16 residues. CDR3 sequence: CASSLAADYSINEQFF. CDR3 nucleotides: TGCGCCAGCAGCTTGGCCGCAGACTACTCTATCAATGAGCAGTTCTTC.

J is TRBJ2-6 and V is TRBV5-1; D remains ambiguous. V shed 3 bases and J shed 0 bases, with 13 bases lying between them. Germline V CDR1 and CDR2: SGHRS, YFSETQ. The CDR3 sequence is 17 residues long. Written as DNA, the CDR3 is TGCGCCAGCAGCTGGACCCCCGGTTCCTCTGGGGCCAACGTCCTGACTTTC. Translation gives CASSWTPGSSGANVLTF. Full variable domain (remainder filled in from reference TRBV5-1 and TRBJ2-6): KAGVTQTPRYLIKTRGQQVTLSCSPISGHRSVSWYQQTPGQGLQFLFEYFSETQRNKGNFPGRFSGRQFSNSRSEMNVSTLELGDSALYLCASSWTPGSSGANVLTFGAGSRLTVL.

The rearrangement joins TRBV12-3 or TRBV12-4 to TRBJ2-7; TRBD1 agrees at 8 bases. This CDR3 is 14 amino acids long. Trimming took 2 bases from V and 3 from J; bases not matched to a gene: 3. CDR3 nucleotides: TGTGCCAGCAGTTTAACAGGGGGAAACTACGAGCAGTACTTC. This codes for CASSLTGGNYEQYF.

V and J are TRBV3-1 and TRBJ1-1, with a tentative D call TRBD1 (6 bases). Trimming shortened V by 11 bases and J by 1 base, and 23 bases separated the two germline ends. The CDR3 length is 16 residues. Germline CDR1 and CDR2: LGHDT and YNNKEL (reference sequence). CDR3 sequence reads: CACCKVAGHSNTEAFF. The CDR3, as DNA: TGTGCCTGCTGCAAAGTTGCGGGACACTCGAACACTGAAGCTTTCTTT.

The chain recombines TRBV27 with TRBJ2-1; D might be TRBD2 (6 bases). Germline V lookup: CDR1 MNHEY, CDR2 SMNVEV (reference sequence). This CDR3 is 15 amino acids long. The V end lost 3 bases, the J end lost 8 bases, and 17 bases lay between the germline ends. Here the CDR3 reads CASSFGGDGEYEQFF. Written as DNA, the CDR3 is TGTGCCAGCAGTTTTGGAGGGGACGGCGAGTATGAGCAGTTCTTC.

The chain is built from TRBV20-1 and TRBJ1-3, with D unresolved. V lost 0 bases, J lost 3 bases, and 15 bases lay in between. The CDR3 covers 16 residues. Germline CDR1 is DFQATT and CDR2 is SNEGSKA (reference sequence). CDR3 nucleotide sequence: TGCAGTGCTAGAGACCCTCGGGCCCTGGGTGGAAACACCATATATTTT. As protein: CSARDPRALGGNTIYF.

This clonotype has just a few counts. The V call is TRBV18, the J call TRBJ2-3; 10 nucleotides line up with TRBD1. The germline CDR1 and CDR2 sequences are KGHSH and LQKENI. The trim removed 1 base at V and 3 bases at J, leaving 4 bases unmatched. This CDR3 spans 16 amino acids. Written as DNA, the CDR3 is TGTGCCAGCTCACCACTAGGGACAGGGGCAACAGATACGCAGTATTTT. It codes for CASSPLGTGATDTQYF. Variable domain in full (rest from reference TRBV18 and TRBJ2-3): NAGVMQNPRHLVRRRGQEARLRCSPMKGHSHVYWYRQLPEEGLKFMVYLQKENIIDESGMPKERFSAEFPKEGPSILRIQQVVRGDSAAYFCASSPLGTGATDTQYFGPGTRLTVL.